This is a list of T cell receptor beta chains from one sample in a study of T cells after yellow fever vaccination. MiXCR, run by TCRdb on the 5' RACE reads, gives a single entry per CDR3 protein. The repertoire has 400,000 or so distinct CDR3 sequences, more than 5.5% of them found once; the top ten carry over 14%. The sample in question was PBMCs, obtained 5 days after the yellow fever booster vaccination. These receptor sequences come from a man aged 25-45 years who received the YFV17D yellow fever vaccine. The CDR3 runs from the conserved cysteine through the conserved F or W. D genes are given only for firm matches.

NA TRBV7-8 CASSLITVGLNPSTDTQYF
TRBD2 TRBV29-1 CSAYSGGERGYEQYF
NA TRBV20-1 CSGEGSAGDAYSNQPQHF
NA TRBV10-3 CAIKGNFGGATDTQYF
TRBD2 TRBV6-5 CASSYLGLAGNNEQFF
NA TRBV20-1 CSASKPTDSYEQYF
TRBD2 TRBV14 CASSQDPGGTQYF
TRBD1 TRBV5-1 CASSPGQGGMVAEAFF
TRBD1 TRBV5-1 CASSLLGGQPYEQYF
NA TRBV20-1 CSATRDSYSYNEQFF